These 7 T cell receptor beta chains were sequenced from one sample in a study of shared clonotypes between healthy human individuals. Generated by immunoSEQ multiplex PCR, the TCRdb table keeps only in-frame clones and is missing some. This table holds some 320,000 clones, around 90% found once. What was sequenced was memory CD8+ T cells sorted from blood. The subset: CD45RO+ cells pooled with CCR7-negative TemRA cells. The receptor source for this set is a man younger than 30 in good health.

This CDR3 reads CASSPDTSYNEQFF. The DNA for the CDR3 is TGTGCCAGCTCACCGGACACCTCCTACAATGAGCAGTTCTTC. V and J are TRBV18 and TRBJ2-1; D possibly corresponds to TRBD1 (5 bases). Germline CDR1 reads KGHSH; CDR2 reads LQKENI. V was clipped by 3 bases and J by 0 bases, with 6 bases between them. The CDR3 is made up of 14 amino acids.

This rearrangement joins TRBV6-1 to TRBJ2-2; D is possibly TRBD1 or TRBD2 (6 bases each). V gave up 2 bases and J gave up 8 bases, with 27 bases separating them. The CDR3 spans 19 residues. Germline V lookup: CDR1 MNHNS, CDR2 SASEGT. Here the CDR3 reads CASSELRGFWGAEAGELFF. The CDR3 coding sequence is TGTGCCAGCAGTGAATTGAGAGGATTTTGGGGGGCTGAGGCTGGGGAGCTGTTTTTT.

The CDR3 region is CASRPQGTSSYEQYF. CDR3 coding DNA: TGTGCCAGCAGACCACAGGGGACGAGCTCCTACGAGCAGTACTTC. This chain joins TRBV28 and TRBJ2-7, with 7 positions matching TRBD1. With V trimmed by 6 bases and J by 0 bases, 8 bases remained unmatched. From germline, CDR1 is MDHEN and CDR2 SYDVKM. The CDR3 is 15 amino acids.

V and J are TRBV7-9 and TRBJ2-7, with 9 nucleotides matching TRBD2. V was clipped by 5 bases and J by 6 bases; unmatched bases: 5. The CDR3 is made up of 13 amino acids. CDR1 is SEHNR, CDR2 FQNEAQ, per germline (reference sequence). CDR3 loop: CASSSGGPFEQYF. CDR3 DNA sequence: TGTGCCAGCAGCAGCGGGGGGCCCTTCGAGCAGTACTTC. The full variable domain, its missing parts supplied by reference TRBV7-9 and TRBJ2-7, is DTGVSQNPRHKITKRGQNVTFRCDPISEHNRLYWYRQTLGQGPEFLTYFQNEAQLEKSRLLSDRFSAERPKGSFSTLEIQRTEQGDSAMYLCASSSGGPFEQYFGPGTRLTVT.

This clone was seen many times. The chain recombines TRBV2 with TRBJ1-2; D is unresolved. The V end lost 3 bases, the J end lost 6 bases, and 20 bases lay between the germline ends. CDR1 SNHLY and CDR2 FYNNEI come from the germline V gene. CDR3 length: 16 amino acids. The CDR3 loop reads CASSDGKQSLGDGYTF. CDR3 bases: TGTGCCAGCAGTGACGGAAAACAGTCGCTGGGAGATGGCTACACCTTC.

The chain has TRBV7-9 and TRBJ2-3; 13 bases match TRBD2. The CDR3 is 19 residues long. V shed 2 bases and J 1 base; nucleotides not matched to a gene: 9. Germline V gene lookup returns CDR1 SEHNR and CDR2 FQNEAQ (reference sequence). CDR3 protein: CASSLWTSGRALGTDTQYF. The CDR3 DNA reads as TGTGCCAGCAGCTTATGGACTAGCGGGAGAGCCTTAGGCACAGATACGCAGTATTTT.

The rearrangement uses TRBV10-3 and TRBJ2-2; D gene uncertain. This CDR3 is 13 amino acids long. Germline loops: CDR1 ENHRY, CDR2 SYGVKD. With 10 bases removed from V and 5 bases from J, the gap between germline ends came to 14 bases. The CDR3 coding sequence is TGTGCCACCCGTGGGTGGGGAACCGGGGAGCTGTTTTTT. Translating gives CATRGWGTGELFF.